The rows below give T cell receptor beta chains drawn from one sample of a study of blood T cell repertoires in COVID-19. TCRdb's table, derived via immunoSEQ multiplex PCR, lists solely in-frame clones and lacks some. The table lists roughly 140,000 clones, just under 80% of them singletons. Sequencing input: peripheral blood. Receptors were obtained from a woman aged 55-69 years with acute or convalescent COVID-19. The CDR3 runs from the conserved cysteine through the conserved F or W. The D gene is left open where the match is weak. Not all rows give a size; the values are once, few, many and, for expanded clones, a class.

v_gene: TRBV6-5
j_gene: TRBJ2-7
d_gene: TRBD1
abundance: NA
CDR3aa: CASSGRDRVYEQYF
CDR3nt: TGTGCCAGCAGCGGCCGGGACAGGGTGTACGAGCAGTACTTC

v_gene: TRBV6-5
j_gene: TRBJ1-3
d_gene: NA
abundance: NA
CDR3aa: CASSHGTGNTIYF
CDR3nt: TGTGCCAGCAGTCACGGGACTGGAAACACCATATATTTT

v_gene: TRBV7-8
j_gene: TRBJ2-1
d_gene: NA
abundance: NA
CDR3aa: CASSLSWGQYNEQFF
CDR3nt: TGTGCCAGCAGCTTAAGCTGGGGACAATACAATGAGCAGTTCTTC

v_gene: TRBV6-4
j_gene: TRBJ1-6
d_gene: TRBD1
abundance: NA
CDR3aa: CASSGGTDDSPLHF
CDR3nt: TGTGCCAGCAGTGGGGGGACAGATGATTCACCCCTCCACTTT

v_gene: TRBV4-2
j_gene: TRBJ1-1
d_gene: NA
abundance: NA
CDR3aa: CATTAGVGRTEAFF
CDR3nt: TGTGCCACGACTGCGGGGGTGGGGAGGACTGAAGCTTTCTTT

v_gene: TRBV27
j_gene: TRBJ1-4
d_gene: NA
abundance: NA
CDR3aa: CASGLERSEKLFF
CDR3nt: TGTGCCAGCGGCTTAGAAAGGAGTGAAAAACTGTTTTTT

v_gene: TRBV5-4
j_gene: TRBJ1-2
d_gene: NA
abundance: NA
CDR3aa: CASSEWYRINYGYTF
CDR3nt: TGTGCCAGCAGCGAATGGTACAGAATTAACTATGGCTACACCTTC

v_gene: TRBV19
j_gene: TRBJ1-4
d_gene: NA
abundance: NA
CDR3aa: CASSYEATNEKLFF
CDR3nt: TGTGCCAGTAGTTACGAGGCGACTAATGAAAAACTGTTTTTT

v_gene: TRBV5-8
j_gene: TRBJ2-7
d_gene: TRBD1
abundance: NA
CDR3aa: CASSFGPRTGPSSYEQYF
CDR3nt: TGTGCCAGCAGCTTCGGTCCCCGGACAGGTCCGAGCTCCTACGAGCAGTACTTC

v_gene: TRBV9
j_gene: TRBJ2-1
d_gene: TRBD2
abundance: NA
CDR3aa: CASSVATSGYNEQFF
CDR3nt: TGTGCCAGCAGCGTAGCGACTAGCGGCTACAATGAGCAGTTCTTC

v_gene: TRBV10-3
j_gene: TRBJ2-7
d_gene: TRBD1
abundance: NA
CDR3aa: CAAGQGNEQYF
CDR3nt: TGTGCCGCTGGACAGGGGAACGAGCAGTACTTC

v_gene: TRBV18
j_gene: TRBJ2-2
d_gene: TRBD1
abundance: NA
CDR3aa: CASSPGTGNTGELFF
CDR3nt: TGTGCCAGCTCACCGGGGACAGGGAACACCGGGGAGCTGTTTTTT

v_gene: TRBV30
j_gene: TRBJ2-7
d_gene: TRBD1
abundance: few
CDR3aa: CAAGGPTYEQYF
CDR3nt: TGTGCCGCAGGGGGTCCCACCTACGAGCAGTACTTC

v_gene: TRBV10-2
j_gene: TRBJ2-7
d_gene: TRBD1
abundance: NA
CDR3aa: CASSAHPWGQASYEQYF
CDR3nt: TGCGCCAGCAGTGCCCATCCATGGGGACAGGCCTCCTACGAGCAGTACTTC

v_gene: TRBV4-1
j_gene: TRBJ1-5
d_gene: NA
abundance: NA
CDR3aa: CASSFAGELNQPQHF
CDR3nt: TGCGCCAGCAGCTTCGCCGGGGAGTTGAATCAGCCCCAGCATTTT

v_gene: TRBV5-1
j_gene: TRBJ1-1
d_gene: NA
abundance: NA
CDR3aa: CASSLAGWEGVEAFF
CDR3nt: TGCGCCAGCAGCTTGGCCGGTTGGGAGGGGGTTGAAGCTTTCTTT

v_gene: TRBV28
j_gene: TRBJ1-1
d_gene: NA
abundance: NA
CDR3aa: CASSFYSGAGDTEAFF
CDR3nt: TGTGCCAGCAGTTTTTATTCAGGGGCGGGGGACACTGAAGCTTTCTTT

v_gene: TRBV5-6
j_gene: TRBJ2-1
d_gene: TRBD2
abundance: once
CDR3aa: CASSHNSGSYNEQFF
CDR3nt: TGTGCCAGCAGCCACAATAGCGGGAGTTACAATGAGCAGTTCTTC

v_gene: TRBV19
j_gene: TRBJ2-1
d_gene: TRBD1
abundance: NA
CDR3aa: CASSIGGTAQSYNEQFF
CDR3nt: TGTGCCAGTAGTATAGGGGGGACAGCTCAGTCCTACAATGAGCAGTTCTTC

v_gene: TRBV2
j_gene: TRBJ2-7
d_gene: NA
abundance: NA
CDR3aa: CASRARGTSYEQYF
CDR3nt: TGTGCCAGCAGAGCTAGGGGTACCTCCTACGAGCAGTACTTC

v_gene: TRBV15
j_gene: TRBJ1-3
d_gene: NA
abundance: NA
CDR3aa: CATSSLLKPKKIF
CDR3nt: TGTGCCACCAGCTCTCTACTAAAGCCGAAGAAGATATTT

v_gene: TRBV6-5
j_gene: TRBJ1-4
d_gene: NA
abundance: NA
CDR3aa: CASSATQGFGEKLFF
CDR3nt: TGTGCCAGCAGCGCAACGCAGGGTTTTGGTGAAAAACTGTTTTTT

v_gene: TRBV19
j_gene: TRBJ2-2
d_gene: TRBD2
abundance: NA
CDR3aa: CASRGAGGPVGELFF
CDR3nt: TGTGCCAGTAGGGGAGCGGGAGGGCCCGTCGGGGAGCTGTTTTTT

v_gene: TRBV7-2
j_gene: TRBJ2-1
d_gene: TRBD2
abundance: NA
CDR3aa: CASSLVLQRGSSYNEQFF
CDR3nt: TGTGCCAGCAGCTTAGTCCTCCAGCGGGGGAGCTCCTACAATGAGCAGTTCTTC

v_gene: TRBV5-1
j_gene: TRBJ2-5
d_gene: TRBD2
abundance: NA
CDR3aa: CASSAAATSGSQETQYF
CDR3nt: TGCGCCAGCAGCGCAGCGGCTACTAGCGGGAGTCAAGAGACCCAGTACTTC

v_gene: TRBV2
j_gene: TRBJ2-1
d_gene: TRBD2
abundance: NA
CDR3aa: CASSENFLAGGNEQFF
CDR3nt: TGTGCCAGCAGTGAAAATTTCCTAGCGGGAGGCAATGAGCAGTTCTTC

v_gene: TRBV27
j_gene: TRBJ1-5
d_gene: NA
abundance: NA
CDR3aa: CASRKNYSNQPQHF
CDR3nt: TGTGCCAGCAGAAAAAACTATAGCAATCAGCCCCAGCATTTT

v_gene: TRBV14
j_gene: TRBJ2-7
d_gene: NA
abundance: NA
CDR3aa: CASSQEGRLLRSEQYF
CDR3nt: TGTGCCAGCAGCCAAGAAGGGAGACTACTTAGGTCCGAGCAGTACTTC

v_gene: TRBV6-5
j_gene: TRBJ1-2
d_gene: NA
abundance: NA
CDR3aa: CASRRVGYTF
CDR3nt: TGTGCCAGCAGGAGGGTTGGCTACACCTTC

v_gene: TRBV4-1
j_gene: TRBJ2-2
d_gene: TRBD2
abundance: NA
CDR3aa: CASSHLGGGNTGELFF
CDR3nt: TGCGCCAGCAGCCACCTCGGGGGGGGGAACACCGGGGAGCTGTTTTTT

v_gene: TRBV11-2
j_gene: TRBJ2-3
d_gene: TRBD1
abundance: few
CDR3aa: CASSLDRRGHEDTQYF
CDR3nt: TGTGCCAGCAGCTTAGATCGAAGGGGGCATGAAGATACGCAGTATTTT

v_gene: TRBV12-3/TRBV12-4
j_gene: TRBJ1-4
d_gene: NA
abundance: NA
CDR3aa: CASRRAERRKLFF
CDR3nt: TGTGCCAGCAGAAGGGCTGAAAGGAGGAAACTGTTTTTT

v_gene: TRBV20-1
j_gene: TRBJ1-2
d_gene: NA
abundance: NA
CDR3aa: CSAVGGYGYTF
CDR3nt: TGCAGTGCAGTCGGGGGCTATGGCTACACCTTC

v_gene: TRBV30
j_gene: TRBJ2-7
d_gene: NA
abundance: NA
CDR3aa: CAWSVAGGSYEQYF
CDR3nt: TGTGCCTGGAGTGTCGCCGGGGGCTCCTACGAGCAGTACTTC

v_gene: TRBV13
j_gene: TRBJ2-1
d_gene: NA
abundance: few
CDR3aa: CASSFRGFYNEQFF
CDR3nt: TGTGCCAGCAGCTTTCGGGGGTTCTACAATGAGCAGTTCTTC

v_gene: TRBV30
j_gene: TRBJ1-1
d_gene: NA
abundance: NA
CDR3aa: CAWMEAGRLTEAFF
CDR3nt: TGTGCCTGGATGGAAGCAGGGCGGTTAACTGAAGCTTTCTTT

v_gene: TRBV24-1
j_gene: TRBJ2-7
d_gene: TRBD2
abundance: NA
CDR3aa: CATSEGGRPNEQYF
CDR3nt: TGTGCCACCAGTGAGGGCGGGAGACCCAACGAGCAGTACTTC

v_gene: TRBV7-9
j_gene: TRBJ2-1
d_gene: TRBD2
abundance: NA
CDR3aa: CASSKTSGIYNEQFF
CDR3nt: TGTGCCAGCAGCAAGACTAGCGGGATCTACAATGAGCAGTTCTTC

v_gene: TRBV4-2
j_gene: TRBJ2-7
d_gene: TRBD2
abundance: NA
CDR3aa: CASAGLASYEQYF
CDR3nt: TGTGCCAGCGCGGGACTAGCGAGCTACGAGCAGTACTTC

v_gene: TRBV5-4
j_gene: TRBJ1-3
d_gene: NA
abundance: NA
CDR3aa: CASSLVGGNTIYF
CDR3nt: TGTGCCAGCAGCTTGGTTGGCGGAAACACCATATATTTT

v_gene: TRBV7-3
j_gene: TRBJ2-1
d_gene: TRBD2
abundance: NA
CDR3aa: CASSLYASGGNEQFF
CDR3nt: TGTGCCAGCAGCTTATACGCTAGCGGGGGCAATGAGCAGTTCTTC

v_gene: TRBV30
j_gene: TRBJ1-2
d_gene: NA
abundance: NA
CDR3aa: CAWSLYYGYTF
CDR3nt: TGTGCCTGGAGTCTTTACTATGGCTACACCTTC

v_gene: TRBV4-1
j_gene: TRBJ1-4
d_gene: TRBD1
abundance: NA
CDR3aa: CASSQTGSGEKLFF
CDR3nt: TGCGCCAGCAGCCAGACAGGGTCAGGGGAAAAACTGTTTTTT

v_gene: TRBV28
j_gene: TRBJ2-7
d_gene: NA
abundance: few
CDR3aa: CASSSGQPYEQYF
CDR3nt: TGTGCCAGCAGTTCCGGACAGCCCTACGAGCAGTACTTC

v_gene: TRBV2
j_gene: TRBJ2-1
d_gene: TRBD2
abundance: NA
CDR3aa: CASRGLAGYNEQFF
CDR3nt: TGTGCCAGTAGGGGACTAGCGGGATACAATGAGCAGTTCTTC

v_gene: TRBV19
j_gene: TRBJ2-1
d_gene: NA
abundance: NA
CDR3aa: CASSGRAFGDEQFF
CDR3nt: TGTGCCAGTAGTGGACGAGCCTTCGGGGATGAGCAGTTCTTC

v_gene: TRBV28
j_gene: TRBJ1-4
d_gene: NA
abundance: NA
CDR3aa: CASSLYRYGNEKLFF
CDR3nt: TGTGCCAGCAGTTTATATCGTTACGGGAATGAAAAACTGTTTTTT

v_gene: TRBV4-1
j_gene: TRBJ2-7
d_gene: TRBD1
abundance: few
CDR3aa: CASSQARQGAHEQYF
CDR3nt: TGCGCCAGCAGCCAAGCCAGACAGGGGGCTCACGAGCAGTACTTC

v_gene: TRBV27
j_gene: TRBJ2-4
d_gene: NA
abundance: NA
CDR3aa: CASSSGLEPGHNYF
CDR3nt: TGTGCCAGCAGTTCAGGGCTTGAACCGGGACATAACTACTTC

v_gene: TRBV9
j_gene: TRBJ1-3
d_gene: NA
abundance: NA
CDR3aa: CASSPFGPGNTIYF
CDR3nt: TGTGCCAGCAGCCCCTTTGGGCCTGGAAACACCATATATTTT

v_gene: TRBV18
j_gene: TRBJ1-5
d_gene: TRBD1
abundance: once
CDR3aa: CASSPSWVTRQGGNQPQHF
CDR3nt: TGTGCCAGCTCACCCTCCTGGGTGACGAGACAGGGGGGCAATCAGCCCCAGCATTTT

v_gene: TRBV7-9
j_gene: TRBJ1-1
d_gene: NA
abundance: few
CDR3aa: CATGVNTEAFF
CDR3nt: TGTGCCACAGGGGTGAACACTGAAGCTTTCTTT

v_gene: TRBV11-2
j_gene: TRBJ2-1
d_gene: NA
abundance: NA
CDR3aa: CASSPRLSGSSYNEQFF
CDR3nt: TGTGCCAGCAGCCCCCGGTTAAGCGGTAGCTCCTACAATGAGCAGTTCTTC

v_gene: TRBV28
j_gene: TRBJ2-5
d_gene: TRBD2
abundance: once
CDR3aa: CASSLLTSGNQETQYF
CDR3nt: TGTGCCAGCAGTTTATTGACTAGCGGAAACCAAGAGACCCAGTACTTC

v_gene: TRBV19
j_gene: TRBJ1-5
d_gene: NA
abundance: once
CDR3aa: CASSGDFNSNQPQHF
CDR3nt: TGTGCCAGTAGTGGGGACTTTAACAGCAATCAGCCCCAGCATTTT

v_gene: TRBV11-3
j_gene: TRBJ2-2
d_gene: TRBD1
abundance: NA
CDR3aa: CASSLPDREGTGELFF
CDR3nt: TGTGCCAGCAGCCTGCCGGACAGGGAAGGGACCGGGGAGCTGTTTTTT

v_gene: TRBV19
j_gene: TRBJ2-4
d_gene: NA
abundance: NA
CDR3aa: CASSRGMQAKNIQYF
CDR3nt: TGTGCCAGTAGTAGAGGGATGCAAGCCAAAAACATTCAGTACTTC

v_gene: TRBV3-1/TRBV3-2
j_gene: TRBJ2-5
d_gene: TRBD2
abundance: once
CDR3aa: CASTTPYMREGLEETQYF
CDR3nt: TGTGCCAGCACCACCCCATATATGCGGGAGGGCCTGGAAGAGACCCAGTACTTC